Below, 8 T cell receptor beta chains from the same sample are listed, as sequenced in a study of shared clonotypes between healthy human individuals. Some clones are missing from TCRdb's copy, which holds only in-frame ones; the method was immunoSEQ multiplex PCR. The sample has millions of clones, 85% to 95% seen once. Sequenced input: naive CD4+ T cells sorted from blood. Noted subset: CD45RA+ positively selected. These receptor sequences come from a man between 18 and 35 years old in good health.

The rearrangement uses TRBV15 and TRBJ1-4; no reliable D call. Germline V gives CDR1 LNHNV, CDR2 YYDKDF (reference sequence). CDR3 length equals 14 residues. V was trimmed by 7 bases and J by 6 bases, leaving 15 bases between them. The CDR3 nucleotides read TGTGCCACCACCACCCACAGACAATATGAAAAACTGTTTTTT. This translates into CATTTHRQYEKLFF. Full variable domain (outside the CDR3, taken from reference TRBV15 and TRBJ1-4): DAMVIQNPRYQVTQFGKPVTLSCSQTLNHNVMYWYQQKSSQAPKLLFHYYDKDFNNEADTPDNFQSRRPNTSFCFLDIRSPGLGDTAMYLCATTTHRQYEKLFFGSGTQLSVL.

V gene TRBV10-1 combines with J gene TRBJ2-7; 8 positions match TRBD1. Germline CDR1 reads WNHNN; CDR2 reads SYGVQD (reference sequence). The CDR3 runs 15 residues. The ends lost 6 bases at V and 3 bases at J; junction bases unmatched: 10. The CDR3 is CASSGDRNGYYEQYF. The DNA of the CDR3 is TGCGCCAGCAGCGGGGACAGGAACGGATACTACGAGCAGTACTTC.

The V call is TRBV29-1, the J call TRBJ1-5; 8 nucleotides agree with TRBD1. CDR1 and CDR2 (germline): SQVTM, ANQGSEA. V was clipped by 4 bases and J by 4 bases; unmatched bases: 9. There are 15 residues in the CDR3. The CDR3 DNA follows: TGCAGCGTTGGGGCTGGGACAGGACCAAATCAGCCCCAGCATTTT. Its translation is CSVGAGTGPNQPQHF.

A word on this clone: Within the sample, other DNA sequences also encode this same CDR3. The V gene is TRBV28, the J gene TRBJ2-7, with D uncertain. V was trimmed by 3 bases and J by 2 bases, leaving 5 bases between them. CDR1 and CDR2 from the germline V gene are MDHEN and SYDVKM. CDR3 length equals 12 residues. CDR3 loop: CASSLLPYEQYF. CDR3 DNA sequence: TGTGCCAGCAGTTTGTTACCCTACGAGCAGTACTTC.

With regard to this clone: Different DNA sequences within this sample yield the same CDR3. The V gene is TRBV5-1, the J gene TRBJ2-3, with D unresolved. The CDR3 totals 11 residues. The ends were cut back, 8 bases at V and 2 bases at J, with 6 bases in the middle. Germline CDR1 and CDR2: SGHRS and YFSETQ. The CDR3 protein is CASRFTDTQYF. As DNA, the CDR3 is TGCGCCAGTCGTTTCACAGATACGCAGTATTTT.

About this clone: A read error is possible here, since a much larger clone lies one base away. At the DNA level, this CDR3 is encoded by other sequences in the same sample as well. The gene calls are TRBV2 and TRBJ2-1; D ambiguous. The CDR3 totals 11 residues. Trimming shortened V by 6 bases and J by 6 bases, and 6 bases separated the two germline ends. The germline V gene encodes CDR1 SNHLY and CDR2 FYNNEI. CDR3 nucleotides: TGTGCCAGCAGCCAATTCAATGAGCAGTTCTTC. Amino acids: CASSQFNEQFF.

The chain joins TRBV6-5 to TRBJ2-7, with 12 positions matching TRBD2. The germline V gene has CDR1 MNHEY and CDR2 SVGAGI. V shed 4 bases, J shed 4 bases, and the junction held 5 bases outside the gene matches. This CDR3 region has 15 residues. The CDR3 region has the DNA TGTGCCAGCAGTTCCTGGACTAGCGGGAAATACGAGCAGTACTTC. Translated, it gives CASSSWTSGKYEQYF.

The rearrangement uses TRBV5-4 and TRBJ2-1, with 7 bases that match TRBD1. Trimming took 5 bases from V and 6 from J; bases not matched to a gene: 5. The germline V gene encodes CDR1 SGHNT and CDR2 YYREEE (reference sequence). The CDR3 runs 13 residues. The CDR3 sequence is CASRQGPSNEQFF. The CDR3 DNA reads as TGTGCCAGCAGACAGGGGCCGTCCAATGAGCAGTTCTTC.